A single sample is the source of the 26 T cell receptor beta chains below, sequenced in a study of shared clonotypes between healthy human individuals. TCRdb's table, derived via immunoSEQ multiplex PCR, lists solely in-frame clones and lacks some. The sample contains hundreds of thousands of clones, around 67% of which appear only once. The sample consisted of memory CD4+ T cells sorted from blood. As to subset: CD45RA-negative fraction. The receptor set was obtained from a woman aged 25 to 39 in good health.

With regard to this clone: The sample has other DNA sequences that encode this CDR3 too. The gene calls are TRBV5-1 and TRBJ2-2; D is uncertain. The germline V gene encodes CDR1 SGHRS and CDR2 YFSETQ. CDR3 length: 14 residues. The V end lost 0 bases, the J end lost 1 base, and 4 bases lay between the germline ends. CDR3 bases: TGCGCCAGCAGCTTGGGTGGGAACACCGGGGAGCTGTTTTTT. Translating gives CASSLGGNTGELFF.

This chain links TRBV5-4 with TRBJ1-4; 9 nucleotides align to TRBD1. Trimming removed 0 bases from V and 10 bases from J; junction bases left unmatched: 7. Per the germline V gene, CDR1 is SGHNT and CDR2 is YYREEE (reference sequence). The CDR3 consists of 15 residues. For the CDR3, the DNA is TGTGCCAGCAGCTTGGTGGGACAGGGTCAAGGAAAACTGTTTTTT. Its translation: CASSLVGQGQGKLFF.

This rearrangement joins TRBV2 to TRBJ2-3; perhaps TRBD1 as D (7 bases). The V end lost 11 bases, the J end lost 5 bases, and 17 bases lay between the germline ends. In germline, CDR1 is SNHLY, CDR2 FYNNEI. This CDR3 spans 13 amino acids. This CDR3 is CASRRQGGDTQYF. The CDR3 DNA follows: TGTGCCTCCAGGAGGCAGGGGGGAGATACGCAGTATTTT.

The genes are TRBV6-6 and TRBJ2-5, with 11 bases aligning to TRBD1. The tail of the sequence fits TRBJ2-7 better, so the J call may be wrong. Germline lookup yields CDR1 MNHNY and CDR2 SVGAGI (reference sequence). CDR3 length equals 15 residues. The CDR3, as DNA: TGTGCCAGCAGTTATGGGACAGGGGGTTCCTACGAGCAGTACTTC. It translates to CASSYGTGGSYEQYF.

Concerning this clone itself: One end of the junction is discordant with germline, which a read error may explain. The V and J genes are TRBV11-2 and TRBJ2-2; D remains unclear. The germline gives CDR1 SGHAT, CDR2 FQNNGV. CDR3 size: 16 residues. The CDR3 region has the DNA TGTGCCAGCAGCTTAGCATCGGCCCTGAACCCCGGGGAGCTGTTTTTT. Residues: CASSLASALNPGELFF. Using reference TRBV11-2 and TRBJ2-2 for the parts outside the CDR3, the full variable domain is EAGVAQSPRYKIIEKRQSVAFWCNPISGHATLYWYQQILGQGPKLLIQFQNNGVVDDSQLPKDRFSAERLKGVDSTLKIQPAKLEDSAVYLCASSLASALNPGELFFGEGSRLTVL.

The rearrangement links TRBV7-9 to TRBJ2-3, with TRBD2 identical over 11 bases. Germline-derived CDR1 and CDR2 are SEHNR and FQNEAQ (reference sequence). V lost 5 bases, J lost 6 bases, and 16 bases stayed unmatched. CDR3 length: 18 residues. The CDR3 coding sequence is TGTGCCAGCAGCCCCGGGACTAGCGGAGGTCCACGAGGGGATACGCAGTATTTT. The encoded protein is CASSPGTSGGPRGDTQYF. The entire variable domain, with the rest obtained from reference TRBV7-9 and TRBJ2-3, is as follows: DTGVSQNPRHKITKRGQNVTFRCDPISEHNRLYWYRQTLGQGPEFLTYFQNEAQLEKSRLLSDRFSAERPKGSFSTLEIQRTEQGDSAMYLCASSPGTSGGPRGDTQYFGPGTRLTVL.

V is TRBV6-5 and J is TRBJ1-1; D is possibly TRBD1 (6 bases). V was cut by 6 bases and J by 4 bases, with 12 bases left in between. Germline-derived CDR1 and CDR2 are MNHEY and SVGAGI. The CDR3 is 13 residues long. CDR3 sequence reads: CASRGGFGTEAFF. The CDR3 DNA is TGTGCCAGCAGAGGGGGGTTCGGCACTGAAGCTTTCTTT.

This chain uses TRBV7-2 with TRBJ2-7; 13 nucleotides line up with TRBD2. Germline V lookup: CDR1 SGHTA, CDR2 FQGNSA. The CDR3 length is 14 residues. V gave up 5 bases and J gave up 11 bases; unmatched junction bases: 9. CDR3 sequence (DNA): TGTGCCAGCAGCCCCGACCCGGGACTAGCGGGAAAGTACTTC. Amino acid sequence: CASSPDPGLAGKYF.

This clone was seen only once. The chain has TRBV29-1 and TRBJ2-5, with D unresolved. V was cut by 5 bases and J by 5 bases, with 6 bases left in between. Germline CDR1 reads SQVTM; CDR2 reads ANQGSEA. The CDR3 length is 10 residues. Here the CDR3 reads CSVYYETQYF. CDR3 nucleotides: TGCAGCGTTTACTATGAGACCCAGTACTTC.

V gene TRBV28 combines with J gene TRBJ1-2, with D possibly matching TRBD1 (6 bases). Between the trimmed V and J ends, which lost 6 bases and 4 bases, there was a span of 15 bases. This CDR3 comprises 14 residues. Germline V gene lookup returns CDR1 MDHEN and CDR2 SYDVKM. The CDR3 bases are TGTGCCAGCAGGGCGGGACAATTCATCTATGGCTACACCTTC. This translates into CASRAGQFIYGYTF.

This clone was counted a few times. DNA of the CDR3: TGTGCCAGTAGTTACCGGGGTAATGAAAAACTGTTTTTT. Residues: CASSYRGNEKLFF. The chain carries TRBV19 and TRBJ1-4; D is unresolved. Trimming took 5 bases from V and 4 from J, leaving 8 bases between them. The CDR3 runs to 13 residues. Germline lookup yields CDR1 LNHDA and CDR2 SQIVND (reference sequence). The complete variable domain, with remaining parts taken from reference TRBV19 and TRBJ1-4, reads DGGITQSPKYLFRKEGQNVTLSCEQNLNHDAMYWYRQDPGQGLRLIYYSQIVNDFQKGDIAEGYSVSREKKESFPLTVTSAQKNPTAFYLCASSYRGNEKLFFGSGTQLSVL.

V is TRBV7-2 and J is TRBJ2-1, with 7 bases identical to TRBD2. The CDR3 contains 17 residues. The germline CDR1 and CDR2 sequences are SGHTA and FQGNSA. The ends lost 7 bases at V and 1 base at J; junction bases unmatched: 13. CDR3 coding DNA: TGTGCCAGCACCACCCCCGGCGCTAGCGGATCCTACAATGAGCAGTTCTTC. Translating gives CASTTPGASGSYNEQFF.

This clone was detected once. V and J are TRBV2 and TRBJ2-5; possibly TRBD2 for D (6 bases). Germline-derived CDR1 and CDR2 are SNHLY and FYNNEI. Trimming stripped 1 base from V and 4 bases from J, with 13 bases between. This CDR3 has 15 amino acids. CDR3 protein: CASSEVRRAGETQYF. The DNA of the CDR3 is TGTGCCAGCAGTGAAGTACGGAGGGCTGGAGAGACCCAGTACTTC.

On this clone: It may be a read error: a sequence one base away is much more abundant. This chain uses TRBV5-1 with TRBJ1-5; 9 bases are shared with TRBD1. The CDR3 totals 13 residues. Trimming removed 4 bases from V and 5 bases from J; junction bases left unmatched: 1. The germline V gene has CDR1 SGHRS and CDR2 YFSETQ. The CDR3 DNA follows: TGCGCCAGCAGCCGGACAGGGGATCAGCCCCAGCATTTT. This gives the protein CASSRTGDQPQHF.

The J gene is TRBJ2-7, the V gene TRBV7-3; possibly TRBD1 for D (6 bases). The V end lost 0 bases, the J end lost 7 bases, and 13 bases lay between the germline ends. The CDR3 extends over 14 amino acids. Per germline, CDR1 SGHTA and CDR2 FQGTGA. CDR3 sequence reads: CASSLTGTGTEQYF. The DNA for the CDR3 is TGTGCCAGCAGCTTAACGGGCACCGGGACAGAGCAGTACTTC.

This clone was picked up a small number of times. V usage is TRBV7-9 and J usage is TRBJ2-2; D gene unclear. With 5 bases removed from V and 2 bases from J, the gap between germline ends came to 15 bases. Germline V gene data show CDR1 as SEHNR and CDR2 as FQNEAQ (reference sequence). CDR3 size: 16 residues. DNA of the CDR3: TGTGCCAGCAGCCCACTCAGAAGAACCAACACCGGGGAGCTGTTTTTT. Translating it yields CASSPLRRTNTGELFF.

This clone has only one observation. This sequence joins TRBV28 and TRBJ1-1; 7 nucleotides align to TRBD1. The germline CDR1 and CDR2 sequences are MDHEN and SYDVKM. Trimming at V came to 7 bases and at J to 11 bases, leaving 10 bases not matched to a gene. CDR3 length: 12 amino acids. The CDR3 loop is CASKPRDSSAFF. DNA of the CDR3: TGTGCCAGCAAACCTCGGGACAGTTCCGCTTTCTTT. The whole variable domain, filled in from reference TRBV28 and TRBJ1-1, reads DVKVTQSSRYLVKRTGEKVFLECVQDMDHENMFWYRQDPGLGLRLIYFSYDVKMKEKGDIPEGYSVSREKKERFSLILESASTNQTSMYLCASKPRDSSAFFGQGTRLTVV.

This clone was counted a single time. V usage is TRBV7-2 and J usage is TRBJ2-7; D possibly corresponds to TRBD2 (6 bases). Germline assignment: CDR1 SGHTA and CDR2 FQGNSA. The V end was cut by 5 bases, the J end by 3 bases, with 11 bases between. The CDR3 contains 13 residues. The CDR3 reads CASSRERSYEQYF. The CDR3 bases are TGTGCCAGCAGCCGGGAGCGGAGCTACGAGCAGTACTTC.

A word on this clone: The junction does not match germline at one end; this may be a read error. V is TRBV6-1 and J is TRBJ2-7; D unclear. Germline loops: CDR1 MNHNS, CDR2 SASEGT. The CDR3 runs 16 residues. The CDR3 DNA sequence: TGTGCCAGCAGCGAAGCAGGTGGCTCTCCCAAGTACGAGCAGTACTTC. The encoded protein is CASSEAGGSPKYEQYF.

This chain uses TRBV6-5 with TRBJ2-7; 7 nucleotides agree with TRBD2. The germline gives CDR1 MNHEY, CDR2 SVGAGI. This CDR3 is 12 amino acids long. The V gene end was trimmed by 6 bases and the J gene end by 5 bases; junction bases not matched to a gene: 4. For the CDR3, the DNA is TGTGCCAGCAGCGGGACTACGAACGAGCAGTACTTC. As protein: CASSGTTNEQYF.

The chain recombines TRBV27 with TRBJ2-1; D not resolved. The germline V gene encodes CDR1 MNHEY and CDR2 SMNVEV (reference sequence). The CDR3 totals 15 residues. V was shortened by 8 bases and J by 0 bases, with 14 bases between the two germline ends. The CDR3 sequence is CASLSFKSSYNEQFF. The CDR3 bases are TGTGCCAGCTTGTCGTTTAAGAGCTCCTACAATGAGCAGTTCTTC.

Written as DNA, the CDR3 is TGTGCCAGCACCACCGGGCGGAGGAACTACGAGCAGTACTTC. It specifies CASTTGRRNYEQYF. This sequence joins TRBV6-5 and TRBJ2-7; weak D call: TRBD2 (5 bases). The CDR3 totals 14 residues. CDR1 and CDR2 (germline): MNHEY, SVGAGI. V lost 7 bases, J lost 3 bases, and 16 bases lay in between.

Only a few counts were recorded for this clone. The V call is TRBV28, the J call TRBJ2-2; D is ambiguous. CDR1 MDHEN and CDR2 SYDVKM come from the germline V gene. Deletions cut 3 bases from V and 8 bases from J, with 7 bases between. The CDR3 totals 12 residues. The CDR3 region has the DNA TGTGCCAGCAGTTTGATGACGGGGGAGCTGTTTTTT. This translates into CASSLMTGELFF.

This chain joins TRBV5-1 and TRBJ2-3, with D possibly being TRBD1 or TRBD2 (5 bases each). V was pared by 3 bases and J by 4 bases, with 6 bases between. This CDR3 spans 12 amino acids. Germline V CDR1 and CDR2: SGHRS, YFSETQ. CDR3 sequence: CASSWGPDTQYF. The CDR3 region has the DNA TGCGCCAGCAGCTGGGGACCAGATACGCAGTATTTT. Full variable domain (remainder filled in from reference TRBV5-1 and TRBJ2-3): KAGVTQTPRYLIKTRGQQVTLSCSPISGHRSVSWYQQTPGQGLQFLFEYFSETQRNKGNFPGRFSGRQFSNSRSEMNVSTLELGDSALYLCASSWGPDTQYFGPGTRLTVL.

The rearrangement uses TRBV2 and TRBJ2-7, with 7 nucleotides matching TRBD2. With 6 bases clipped from V and 2 bases from J, the junction kept 10 bases outside the gene matches. The germline V gene has CDR1 SNHLY and CDR2 FYNNEI. This CDR3 region has 15 residues. The CDR3 DNA follows: TGTGCCAGCAGACCCCTGGCTAGCGGAGCCTACGAGCAGTACTTC. This encodes CASRPLASGAYEQYF.

This chain links TRBV5-4 with TRBJ2-3, with 7 bases fitting TRBD2. Germline V gives CDR1 SGHNT, CDR2 YYREEE (reference sequence). This CDR3 region has 14 residues. V trimming: 3 bases; J trimming: 5 bases; junction bases outside the gene matches: 6. The CDR3 DNA reads as TGTGCCAGCAGCTCCGAGCGGGGCGGAGATACGCAGTATTTT. Translated, it gives CASSSERGGDTQYF.